The T cell receptor beta chain described here comes from a study of OX40 agonist ivuxolimab in advanced cancers. Across the whole study: Dose-escalation patients had hepatocellular carcinoma, melanoma, renal cell or head and neck cancer. Anti-PD-1, anti-PD-L1 or anti-CTLA-4 therapy given earlier was allowed, and roughly 40% had some. Partial responses were achieved by three patients, of whom one had hepatocellular carcinoma and two had cutaneous melanoma.

V dropped 4 bases and J dropped 1 base, with 10 bases sitting between them. CDR1 and CDR2 from the germline V gene are SEHNR and FQNEAQ (reference sequence). The CDR3 spans 14 residues. The data were produced by immunoSEQ multiplex PCR, yet TCRdb's version contains in-frame clones alone and is incomplete. This table holds roughly 75,000 clones, 90% found once. Sequencing used CD4+ or CD8+ T cells sorted from blood, obtained in a trial of the OX40 agonist ivuxolimab. The chain joins TRBV7-9 to TRBJ1-1; D possibly corresponds to TRBD1 (6 bases). The sequence was collected from an adult with an advanced solid tumor such as melanoma, head and neck, liver or kidney cancer. For the CDR3, the DNA is TGTGCCAGCAGCTCAGGGGCGGAGAACACTGAAGCTTTCTTT. Translation: CASSSGAENTEAFF.